This paragraph covers one TCR beta chain sequence. The CDR3 extends over 15 amino acids. Germline values: CDR1 MDHEN, CDR2 SYDVKM. Trimming cost V 4 bases and J 3 bases; bases outside gene matches: 5. These data belong to a study of blood T cell repertoires in COVID-19. Only in-frame clones appear in the TCRdb table, and some are missing; sequencing was by immunoSEQ multiplex PCR. Of about 170,000 clones listed, approximately 90% were seen once; the top ten hold approximately 4.6%. This receptor was taken from a man between 18 and 29 years old with COVID-19, enrolled during active disease. The sequencing sample was made of peripheral blood. The chain joins TRBV28 to TRBJ2-2; TRBD2 aligns across 7 bases. Here the CDR3 reads CASSSLREDTGELFF. In nucleotides, the CDR3 is TGTGCCAGCAGTTCCTTACGGGAGGACACCGGGGAGCTGTTTTTT.